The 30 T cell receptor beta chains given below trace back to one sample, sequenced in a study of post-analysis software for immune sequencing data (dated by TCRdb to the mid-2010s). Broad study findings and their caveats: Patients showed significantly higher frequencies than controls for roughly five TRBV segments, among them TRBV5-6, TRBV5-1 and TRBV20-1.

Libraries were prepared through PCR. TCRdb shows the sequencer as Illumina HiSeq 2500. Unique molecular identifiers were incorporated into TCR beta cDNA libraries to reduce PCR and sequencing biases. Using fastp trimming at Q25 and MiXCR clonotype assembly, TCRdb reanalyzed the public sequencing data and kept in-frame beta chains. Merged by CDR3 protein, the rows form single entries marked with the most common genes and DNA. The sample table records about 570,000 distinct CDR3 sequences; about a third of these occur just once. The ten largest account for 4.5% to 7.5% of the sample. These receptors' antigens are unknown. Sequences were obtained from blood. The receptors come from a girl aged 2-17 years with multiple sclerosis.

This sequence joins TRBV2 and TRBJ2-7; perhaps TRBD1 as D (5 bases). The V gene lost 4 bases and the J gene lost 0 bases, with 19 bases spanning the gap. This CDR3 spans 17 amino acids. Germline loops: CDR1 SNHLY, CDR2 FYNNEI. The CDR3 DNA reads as TGTGCCAGCAGTGGGTTGGGGTTGGGGCAGGTCTCCTACGAGCAGTACTTC. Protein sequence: CASSGLGLGQVSYEQYF.

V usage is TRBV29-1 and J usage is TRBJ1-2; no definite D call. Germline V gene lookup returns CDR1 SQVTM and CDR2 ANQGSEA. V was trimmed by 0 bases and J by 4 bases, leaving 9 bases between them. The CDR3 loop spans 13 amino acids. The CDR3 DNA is TGCAGCGTTGAAGATTCACGGGCCTATGGCTACACCTTC. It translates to CSVEDSRAYGYTF.

The CDR3 spells CASSSPGARNYGYTF. DNA of the CDR3: TGTGCCAGCAGCTCCCCGGGGGCCAGGAACTATGGCTACACCTTC. The rearrangement uses TRBV5-5 and TRBJ1-2, with a weak D call TRBD1 (6 bases). The CDR3 loop spans 15 amino acids. CDR1 and CDR2 from the germline V gene are SGHKS and YYEKEE (reference sequence). V lost 3 bases, J lost 2 bases, and 14 bases lay in between.

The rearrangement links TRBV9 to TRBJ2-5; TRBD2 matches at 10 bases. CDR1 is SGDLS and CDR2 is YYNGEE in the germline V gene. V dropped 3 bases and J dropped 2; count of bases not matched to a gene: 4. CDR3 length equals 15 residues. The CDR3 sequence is CASSALAGAQETQYF. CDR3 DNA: TGTGCCAGCAGCGCGCTAGCGGGGGCACAAGAGACCCAGTACTTC.

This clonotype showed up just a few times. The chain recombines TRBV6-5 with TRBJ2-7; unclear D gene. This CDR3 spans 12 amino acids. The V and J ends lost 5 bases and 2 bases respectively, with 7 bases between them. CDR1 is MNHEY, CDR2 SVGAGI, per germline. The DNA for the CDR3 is TGTGCCAGCAGTACGGATCCCTACGAGCAGTACTTC. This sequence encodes CASSTDPYEQYF.

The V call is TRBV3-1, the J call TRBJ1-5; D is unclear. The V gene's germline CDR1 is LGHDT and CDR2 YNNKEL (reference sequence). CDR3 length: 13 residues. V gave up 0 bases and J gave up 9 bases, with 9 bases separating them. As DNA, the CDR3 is TGTGCCAGCAGCCAAGATGCTGAACGGCCCCAGCATTTT. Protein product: CASSQDAERPQHF.

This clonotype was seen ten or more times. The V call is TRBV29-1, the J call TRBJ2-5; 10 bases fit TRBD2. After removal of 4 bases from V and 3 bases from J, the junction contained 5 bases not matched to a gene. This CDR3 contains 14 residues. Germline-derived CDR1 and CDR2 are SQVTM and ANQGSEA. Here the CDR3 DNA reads TGCAGCGTTGCTAGCGGGGGTACTAAAGAGACCCAGTACTTC. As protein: CSVASGGTKETQYF.

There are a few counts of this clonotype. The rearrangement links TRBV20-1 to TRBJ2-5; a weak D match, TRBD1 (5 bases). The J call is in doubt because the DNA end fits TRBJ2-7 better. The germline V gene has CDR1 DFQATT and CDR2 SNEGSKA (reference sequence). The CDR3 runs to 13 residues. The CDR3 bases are TGCAGTGCCCCCGTAGGGGCCCTAACCGAGCAGTACTTC. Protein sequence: CSAPVGALTEQYF.

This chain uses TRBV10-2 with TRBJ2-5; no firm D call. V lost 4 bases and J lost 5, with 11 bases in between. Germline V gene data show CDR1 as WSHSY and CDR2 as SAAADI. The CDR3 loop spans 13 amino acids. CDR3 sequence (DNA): TGCGCCAGCAGTGTATCTGATCGGGAGACCCAGTACTTC. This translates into CASSVSDRETQYF.

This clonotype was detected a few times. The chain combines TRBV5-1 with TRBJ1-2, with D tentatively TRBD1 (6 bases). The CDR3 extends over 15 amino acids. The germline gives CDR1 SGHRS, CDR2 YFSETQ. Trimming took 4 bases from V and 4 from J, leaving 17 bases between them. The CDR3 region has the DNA TGCGCCAGCAGCCTAGTAGGGGGTTCATCCTATGGCTACACCTTC. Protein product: CASSLVGGSSYGYTF.

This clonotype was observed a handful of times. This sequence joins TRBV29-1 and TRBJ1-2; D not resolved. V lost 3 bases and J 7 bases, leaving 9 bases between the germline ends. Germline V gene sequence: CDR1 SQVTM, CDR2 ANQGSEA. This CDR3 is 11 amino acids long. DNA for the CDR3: TGCAGCGTTGATTGGCAGGCTGGCTACACCTTC. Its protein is CSVDWQAGYTF.

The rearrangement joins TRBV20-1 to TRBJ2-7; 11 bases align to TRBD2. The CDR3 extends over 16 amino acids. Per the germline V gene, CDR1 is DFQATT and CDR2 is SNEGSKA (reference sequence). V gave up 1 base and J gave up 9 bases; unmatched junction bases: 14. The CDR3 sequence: CSARGLGLADLRGQYF. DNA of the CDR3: TGCAGTGCTAGAGGGTTGGGACTAGCGGACCTACGTGGGCAGTACTTC.

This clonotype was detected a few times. The CDR3 DNA follows: TGCAGTGCTAGACTTGAAAAACTGTTTTTT. Translating gives CSARLEKLFF. The rearrangement joins TRBV20-1 to TRBJ1-4; D call uncertain. The germline V gene has CDR1 DFQATT and CDR2 SNEGSKA (reference sequence). Trimming pared 2 bases from V and 7 bases from J, leaving 2 bases between. The CDR3 spans 10 residues.

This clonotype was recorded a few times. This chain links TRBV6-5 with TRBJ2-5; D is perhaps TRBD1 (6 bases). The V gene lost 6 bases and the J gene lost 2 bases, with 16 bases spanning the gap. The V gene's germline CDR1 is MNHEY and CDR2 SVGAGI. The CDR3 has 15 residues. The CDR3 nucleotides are TGTGCCAGCAGCCCACAGACAGGACGACAAGAGACCCAGTACTTC. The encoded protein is CASSPQTGRQETQYF.

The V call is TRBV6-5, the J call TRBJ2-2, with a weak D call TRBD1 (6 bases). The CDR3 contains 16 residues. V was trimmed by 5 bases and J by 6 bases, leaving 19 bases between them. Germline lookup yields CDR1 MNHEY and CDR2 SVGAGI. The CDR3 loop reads CASSRTGTTNPGELFF. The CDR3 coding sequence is TGTGCCAGCAGTAGAACCGGGACAACAAACCCCGGGGAGCTGTTTTTT.

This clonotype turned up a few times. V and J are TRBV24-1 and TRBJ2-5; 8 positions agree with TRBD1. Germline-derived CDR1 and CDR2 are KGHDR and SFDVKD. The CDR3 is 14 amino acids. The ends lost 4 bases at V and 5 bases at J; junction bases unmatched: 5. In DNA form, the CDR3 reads TGTGCCACCAGTGACCCTACAGGGGGTGAGACCCAGTACTTC. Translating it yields CATSDPTGGETQYF.

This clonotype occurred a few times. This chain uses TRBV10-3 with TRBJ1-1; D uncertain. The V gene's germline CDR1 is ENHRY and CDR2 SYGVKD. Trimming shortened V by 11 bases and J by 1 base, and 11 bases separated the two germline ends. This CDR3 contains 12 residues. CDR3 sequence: CAHRDPNTEAFF. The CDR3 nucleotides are TGTGCCCACAGAGACCCGAACACTGAAGCTTTCTTT.

CDR3 sequence: CASSWQSYGYTF. In DNA form, the CDR3 reads TGTGCCAGCTCTTGGCAAAGCTATGGCTACACCTTC. The chain recombines TRBV28 with TRBJ1-2; D gene ambiguous. Germline V lookup: CDR1 MDHEN, CDR2 SYDVKM. The CDR3 sequence is 12 residues long. Trimming removed 8 bases from V and 4 bases from J, with 11 bases in between.

The CDR3 reads CSARDSTEGYTDTQYF. As DNA, the CDR3 is TGCAGTGCTAGAGATTCGACGGAGGGGTATACAGATACGCAGTATTTT. V is TRBV20-1 and J is TRBJ2-3; D might be TRBD2 (6 bases). V lost 0 bases, J lost 3 bases, and 16 bases lay in between. This CDR3 has 16 amino acids. Germline V lookup: CDR1 DFQATT, CDR2 SNEGSKA (reference sequence).

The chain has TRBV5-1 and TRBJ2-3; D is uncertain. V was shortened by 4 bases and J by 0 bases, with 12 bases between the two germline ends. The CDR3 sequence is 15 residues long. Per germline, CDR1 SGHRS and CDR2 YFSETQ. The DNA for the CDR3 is TGCGCCAGCAGCGGTACAGCCTCTAGCACAGATACGCAGTATTTT. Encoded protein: CASSGTASSTDTQYF.

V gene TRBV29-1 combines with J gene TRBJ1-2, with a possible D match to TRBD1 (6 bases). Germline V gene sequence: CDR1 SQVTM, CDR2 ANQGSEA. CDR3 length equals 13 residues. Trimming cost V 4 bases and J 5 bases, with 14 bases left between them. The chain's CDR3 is CSVGQQGRYGYTF. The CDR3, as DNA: TGCAGCGTTGGTCAACAGGGCCGGTATGGCTACACCTTC.

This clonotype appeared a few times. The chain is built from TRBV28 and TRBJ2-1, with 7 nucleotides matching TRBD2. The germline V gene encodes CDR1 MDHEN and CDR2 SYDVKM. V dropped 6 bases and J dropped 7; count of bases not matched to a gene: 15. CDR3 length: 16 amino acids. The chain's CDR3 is CASSPLLAGRSNEQFF. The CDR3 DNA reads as TGTGCCAGCAGCCCCTTACTAGCCGGGAGGAGTAATGAGCAGTTCTTC.

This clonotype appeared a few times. The CDR3 sequence: CATSLGDRSYEQYF. The CDR3 nucleotides read TGTGCCACCAGCTTAGGGGACAGAAGCTACGAGCAGTACTTC. The V and J genes are TRBV15 and TRBJ2-7; 7 nucleotides align to TRBD1. Germline V gene lookup returns CDR1 LNHNV and CDR2 YYDKDF (reference sequence). V lost 5 bases to trimming and J lost 3 bases; unmatched junction nucleotides: 7. The CDR3 is 14 amino acids.

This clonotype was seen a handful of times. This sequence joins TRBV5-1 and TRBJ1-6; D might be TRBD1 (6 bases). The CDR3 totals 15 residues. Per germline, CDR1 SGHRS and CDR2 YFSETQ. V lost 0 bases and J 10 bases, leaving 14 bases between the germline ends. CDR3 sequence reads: CASSLGQARDSPLHF. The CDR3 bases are TGCGCCAGCAGCTTGGGACAGGCAAGAGACTCACCCCTCCACTTT. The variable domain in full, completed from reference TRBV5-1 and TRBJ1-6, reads KAGVTQTPRYLIKTRGQQVTLSCSPISGHRSVSWYQQTPGQGLQFLFEYFSETQRNKGNFPGRFSGRQFSNSRSEMNVSTLELGDSALYLCASSLGQARDSPLHFGNGTRLTVT.

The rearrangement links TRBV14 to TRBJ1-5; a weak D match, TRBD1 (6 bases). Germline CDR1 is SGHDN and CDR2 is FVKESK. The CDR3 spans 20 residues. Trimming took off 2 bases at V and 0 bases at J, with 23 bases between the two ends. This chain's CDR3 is CASSQPWAGAPSHSNQPQHF. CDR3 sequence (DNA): TGTGCCAGCAGCCAACCTTGGGCAGGGGCACCCTCCCATAGCAATCAGCCCCAGCATTTT.

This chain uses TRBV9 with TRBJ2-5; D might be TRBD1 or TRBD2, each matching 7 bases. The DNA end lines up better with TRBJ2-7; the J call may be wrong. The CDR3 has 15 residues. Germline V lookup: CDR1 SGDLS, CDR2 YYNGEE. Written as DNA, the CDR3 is TGTGCCAGCAGCGTTGGGGGGGACAGCTCCTACGAGCAGTACTTC. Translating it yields CASSVGGDSSYEQYF.

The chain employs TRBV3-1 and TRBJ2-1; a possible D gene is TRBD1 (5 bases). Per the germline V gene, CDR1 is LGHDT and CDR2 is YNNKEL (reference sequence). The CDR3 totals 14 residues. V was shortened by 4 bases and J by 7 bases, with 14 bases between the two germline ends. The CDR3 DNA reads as TGTGCCAGCAGCCTCAGGGTTGCAGGGAATGAGCAGTTCTTC. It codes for CASSLRVAGNEQFF.

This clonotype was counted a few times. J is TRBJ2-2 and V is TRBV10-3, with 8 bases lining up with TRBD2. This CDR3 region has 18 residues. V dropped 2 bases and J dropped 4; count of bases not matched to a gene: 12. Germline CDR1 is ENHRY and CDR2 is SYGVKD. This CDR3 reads CAISERPGAGGSTGELFF. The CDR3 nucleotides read TGTGCCATCAGTGAGCGTCCGGGTGCGGGGGGATCCACCGGGGAGCTGTTTTTT.

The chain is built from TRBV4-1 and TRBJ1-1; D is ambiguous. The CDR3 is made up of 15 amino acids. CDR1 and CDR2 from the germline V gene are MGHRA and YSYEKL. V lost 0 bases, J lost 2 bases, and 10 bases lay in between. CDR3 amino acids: CASSQEVRLNTEAFF. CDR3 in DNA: TGCGCCAGCAGCCAAGAGGTCAGGCTAAACACTGAAGCTTTCTTT.

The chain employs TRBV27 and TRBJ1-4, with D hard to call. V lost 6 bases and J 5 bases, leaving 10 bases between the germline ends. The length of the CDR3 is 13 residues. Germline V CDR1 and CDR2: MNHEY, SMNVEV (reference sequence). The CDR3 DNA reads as TGTGCCAGCAGCAAAACCCGAAATGAAAAACTGTTTTTT. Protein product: CASSKTRNEKLFF.